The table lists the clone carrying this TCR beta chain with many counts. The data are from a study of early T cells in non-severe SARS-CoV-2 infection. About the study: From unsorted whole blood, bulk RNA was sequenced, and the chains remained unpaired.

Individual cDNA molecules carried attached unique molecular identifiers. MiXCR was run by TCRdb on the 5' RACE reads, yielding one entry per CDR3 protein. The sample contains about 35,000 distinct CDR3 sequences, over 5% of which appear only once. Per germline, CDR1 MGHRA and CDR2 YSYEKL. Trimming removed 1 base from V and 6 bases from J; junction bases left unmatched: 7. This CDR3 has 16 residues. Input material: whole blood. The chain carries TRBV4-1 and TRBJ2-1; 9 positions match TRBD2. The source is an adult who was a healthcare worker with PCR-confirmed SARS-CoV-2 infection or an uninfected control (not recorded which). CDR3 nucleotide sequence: TGCGCCAGCAGCCAAGGGAGCGGGAGGAGGAGCAATGAGCAGTTCTTC. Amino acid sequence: CASSQGSGRRSNEQFF.